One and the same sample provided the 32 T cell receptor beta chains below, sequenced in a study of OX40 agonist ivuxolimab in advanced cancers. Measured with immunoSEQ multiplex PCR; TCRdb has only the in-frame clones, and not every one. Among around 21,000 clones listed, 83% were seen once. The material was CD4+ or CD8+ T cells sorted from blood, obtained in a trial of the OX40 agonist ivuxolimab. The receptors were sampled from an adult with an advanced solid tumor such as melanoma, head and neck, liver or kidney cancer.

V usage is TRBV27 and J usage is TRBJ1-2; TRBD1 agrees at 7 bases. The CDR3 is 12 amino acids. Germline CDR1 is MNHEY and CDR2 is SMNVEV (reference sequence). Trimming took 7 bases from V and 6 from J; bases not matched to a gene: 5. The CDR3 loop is CASTSGGDGYTF. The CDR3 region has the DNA TGTGCCAGCACGTCAGGGGGAGATGGCTACACCTTC.

The CDR3 sequence: CASSIGTGAYGYTF. In nucleotides, the CDR3 is TGTGCCAGTAGTATCGGGACAGGGGCCTATGGCTACACCTTC. The chain uses TRBV19 and TRBJ1-2, with TRBD1 identical over 10 bases. Germline lookup yields CDR1 LNHDA and CDR2 SQIVND (reference sequence). The length of the CDR3 is 14 residues. Trimming took 3 bases from V and 4 from J; bases not matched to a gene: 2.

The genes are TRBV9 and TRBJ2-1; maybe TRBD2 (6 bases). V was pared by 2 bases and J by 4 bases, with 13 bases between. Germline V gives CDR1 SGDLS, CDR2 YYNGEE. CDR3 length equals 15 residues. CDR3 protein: CASSVSGVGYNEQFF. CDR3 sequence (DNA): TGTGCCAGCAGCGTTAGCGGAGTCGGGTACAATGAGCAGTTCTTC.

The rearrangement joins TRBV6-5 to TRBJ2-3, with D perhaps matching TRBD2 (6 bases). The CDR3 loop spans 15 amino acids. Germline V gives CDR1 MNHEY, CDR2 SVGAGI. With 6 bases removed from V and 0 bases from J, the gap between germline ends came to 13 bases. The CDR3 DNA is TGTGCCAGCAGCCCCGGTCGGGGGAGCACAGATACGCAGTATTTT. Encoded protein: CASSPGRGSTDTQYF.

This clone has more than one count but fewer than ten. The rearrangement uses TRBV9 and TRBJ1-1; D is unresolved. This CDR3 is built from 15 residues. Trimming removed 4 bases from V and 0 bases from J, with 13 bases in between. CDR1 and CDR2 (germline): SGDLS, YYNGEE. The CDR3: CASSTRPSLNTEAFF. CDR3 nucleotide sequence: TGTGCCAGCAGCACTCGACCCTCCCTGAACACTGAAGCTTTCTTT. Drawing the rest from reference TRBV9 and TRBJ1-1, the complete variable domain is DSGVTQTPKHLITATGQRVTLRCSPRSGDLSVYWYQQSLDQGLQFLIQYYNGEERAKGNILERFSAQQFPDLHSELNLSSLELGDSALYFCASSTRPSLNTEAFFGQGTRLTVV.

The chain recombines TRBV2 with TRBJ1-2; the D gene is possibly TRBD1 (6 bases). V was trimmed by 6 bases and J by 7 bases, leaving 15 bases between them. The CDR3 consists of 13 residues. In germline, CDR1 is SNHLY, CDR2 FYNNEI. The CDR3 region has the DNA TGTGCCAGCAGCCCCGGGGGCCTCGCTGGCTACACCTTC. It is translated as CASSPGGLAGYTF. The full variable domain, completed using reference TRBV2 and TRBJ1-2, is EPEVTQTPSHQVTQMGQEVILRCVPISNHLYFYWYRQILGQKVEFLVSFYNNEISEKSEIFDDQFSVERPDGSNFTLKIRSTKLEDSAMYFCASSPGGLAGYTFGSGTRLTVV.

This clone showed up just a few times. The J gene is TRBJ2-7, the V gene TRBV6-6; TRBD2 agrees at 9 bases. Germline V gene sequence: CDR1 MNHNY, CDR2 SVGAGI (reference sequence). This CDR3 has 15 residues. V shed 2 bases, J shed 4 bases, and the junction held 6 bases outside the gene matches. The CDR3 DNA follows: TGTGCCAGCAGTTACGGCGGGAGGGCCGGGTACGAGCAGTACTTC. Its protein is CASSYGGRAGYEQYF.

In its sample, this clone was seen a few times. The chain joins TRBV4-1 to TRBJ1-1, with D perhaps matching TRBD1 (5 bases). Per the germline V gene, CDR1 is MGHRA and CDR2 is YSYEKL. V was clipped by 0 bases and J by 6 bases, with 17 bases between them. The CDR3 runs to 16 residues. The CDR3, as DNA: TGCGCCAGCAGCCAAGAGGTCTGGGGGAGAGATTCTGAAGCTTTCTTT. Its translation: CASSQEVWGRDSEAFF.

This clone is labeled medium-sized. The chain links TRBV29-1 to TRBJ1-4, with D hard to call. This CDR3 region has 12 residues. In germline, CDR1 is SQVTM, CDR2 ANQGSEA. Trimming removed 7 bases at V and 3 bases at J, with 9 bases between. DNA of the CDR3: TGCAGCGCATGGGAATCTAATGAAAAACTGTTTTTT. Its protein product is CSAWESNEKLFF. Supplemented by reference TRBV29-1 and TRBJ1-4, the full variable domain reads SAVISQKPSRDICQRGTSLTIQCQVDSQVTMMFWYRQQPGQSLTLIATANQGSEATYESGFVIDKFPISRPNLTFSTLTVSNMSPEDSSIYLCSAWESNEKLFFGSGTQLSVL.

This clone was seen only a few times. CDR3 nucleotide sequence: TGTGCCAGCAGTCCTTCGGTCAGAAGCTATGGCTACACCTTC. This translates into CASSPSVRSYGYTF. The J gene is TRBJ1-2, the V gene TRBV2; D is unresolved. The CDR3 totals 14 residues. Germline-derived CDR1 and CDR2 are SNHLY and FYNNEI. Trimming removed 5 bases from V and 4 bases from J, with 14 bases in between. Combining the CDR3 with reference TRBV2 and TRBJ1-2 gives the whole variable domain EPEVTQTPSHQVTQMGQEVILRCVPISNHLYFYWYRQILGQKVEFLVSFYNNEISEKSEIFDDQFSVERPDGSNFTLKIRSTKLEDSAMYFCASSPSVRSYGYTFGSGTRLTVV.

The CDR3 protein is CASSPIRDSTYEQYF. The CDR3 bases are TGTGCCAGCAGCCCCATCCGGGACTCGACCTACGAGCAGTACTTC. The chain employs TRBV6-5 and TRBJ2-7, with a weak D call TRBD2 (6 bases). The germline V gene has CDR1 MNHEY and CDR2 SVGAGI. V dropped 6 bases and J dropped 2 bases, with 17 bases sitting between them. The CDR3 extends over 15 amino acids.

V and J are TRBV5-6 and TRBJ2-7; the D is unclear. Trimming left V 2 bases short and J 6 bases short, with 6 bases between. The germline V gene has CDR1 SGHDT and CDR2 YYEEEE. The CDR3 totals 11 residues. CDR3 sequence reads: CASSFSREQYF. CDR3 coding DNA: TGTGCCAGCAGCTTCTCCCGCGAGCAGTACTTC.

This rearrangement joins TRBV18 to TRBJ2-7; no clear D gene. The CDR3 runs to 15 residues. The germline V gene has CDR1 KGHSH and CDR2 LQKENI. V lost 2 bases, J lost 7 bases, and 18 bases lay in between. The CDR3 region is CASSPAPDTFREQYF. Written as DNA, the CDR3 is TGTGCCAGCTCACCAGCCCCGGATACCTTTCGGGAGCAGTACTTC.

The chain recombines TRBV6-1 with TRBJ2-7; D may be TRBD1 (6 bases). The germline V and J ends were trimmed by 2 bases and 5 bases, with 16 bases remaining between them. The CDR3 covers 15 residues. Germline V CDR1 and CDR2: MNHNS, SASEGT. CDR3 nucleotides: TGTGCCAGCAGTGAAACCCCTGGACAGCCGGACGAGCAGTACTTC. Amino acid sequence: CASSETPGQPDEQYF.

This CDR3 reads CASSFNRGYNQPQHF. In DNA form, the CDR3 reads TGTGCCAGCAGTTTTAACAGGGGCTACAATCAGCCCCAGCATTTT. The chain carries TRBV6-5 and TRBJ1-5; 7 positions agree with TRBD1. This CDR3 comprises 15 residues. Germline V gives CDR1 MNHEY, CDR2 SVGAGI. V lost 4 bases to trimming and J lost 3 bases; unmatched junction nucleotides: 6.

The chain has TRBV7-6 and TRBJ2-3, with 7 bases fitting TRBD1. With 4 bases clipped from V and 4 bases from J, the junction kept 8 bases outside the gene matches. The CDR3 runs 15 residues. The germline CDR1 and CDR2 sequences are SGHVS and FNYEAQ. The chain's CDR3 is CASSSSSQGADTQYF. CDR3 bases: TGTGCCAGCAGCTCCTCCAGTCAGGGGGCAGATACGCAGTATTTT.

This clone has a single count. The CDR3 protein is CASDRGGNEQFF. As DNA, the CDR3 is TGTGCCAGTGACAGGGGAGGGAATGAGCAGTTCTTC. This chain links TRBV2 with TRBJ2-1, with D maybe TRBD1 (8 bases). This CDR3 is built from 12 residues. The V end was cut by 9 bases, the J end by 7 bases, with 13 bases between. The germline V gene encodes CDR1 SNHLY and CDR2 FYNNEI.

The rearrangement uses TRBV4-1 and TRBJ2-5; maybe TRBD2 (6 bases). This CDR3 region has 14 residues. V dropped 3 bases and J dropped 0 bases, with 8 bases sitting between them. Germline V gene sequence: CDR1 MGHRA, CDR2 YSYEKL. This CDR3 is CASSQLAYQETQYF. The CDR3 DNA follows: TGCGCCAGCAGCCAGCTAGCGTACCAAGAGACCCAGTACTTC.

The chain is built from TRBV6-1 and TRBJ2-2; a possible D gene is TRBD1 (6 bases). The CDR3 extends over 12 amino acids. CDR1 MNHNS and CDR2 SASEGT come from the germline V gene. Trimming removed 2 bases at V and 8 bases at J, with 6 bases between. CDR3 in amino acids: CASSERGGELFF. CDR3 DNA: TGTGCCAGCAGTGAAAGGGGGGGGGAGCTGTTTTTT.

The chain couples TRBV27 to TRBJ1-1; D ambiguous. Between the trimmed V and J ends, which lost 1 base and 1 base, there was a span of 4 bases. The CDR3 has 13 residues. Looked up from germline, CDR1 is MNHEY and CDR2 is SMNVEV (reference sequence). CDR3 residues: CASSLYGNTEAFF. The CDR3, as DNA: TGTGCCAGCAGTTTATACGGGAACACTGAAGCTTTCTTT.

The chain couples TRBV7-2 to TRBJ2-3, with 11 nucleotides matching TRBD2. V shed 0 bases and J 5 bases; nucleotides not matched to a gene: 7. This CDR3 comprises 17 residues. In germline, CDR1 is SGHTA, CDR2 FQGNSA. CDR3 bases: TGTGCCAGCAGCTTAGCGGGGGGACTAGCGGTCAGAGATACGCAGTATTTT. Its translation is CASSLAGGLAVRDTQYF.

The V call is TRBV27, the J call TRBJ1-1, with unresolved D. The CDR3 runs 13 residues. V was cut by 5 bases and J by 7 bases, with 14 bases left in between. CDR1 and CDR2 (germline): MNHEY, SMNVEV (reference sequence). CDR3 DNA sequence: TGTGCCAGCAGTACCAGTGGGCAAATTGAAGCTTTCTTT. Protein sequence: CASSTSGQIEAFF.

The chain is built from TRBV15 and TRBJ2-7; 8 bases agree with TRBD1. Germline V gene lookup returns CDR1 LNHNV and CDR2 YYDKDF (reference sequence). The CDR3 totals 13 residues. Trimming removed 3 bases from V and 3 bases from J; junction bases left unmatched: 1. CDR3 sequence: CATSSGTGYEQYF. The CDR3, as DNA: TGTGCCACCAGCAGCGGGACAGGCTACGAGCAGTACTTC.

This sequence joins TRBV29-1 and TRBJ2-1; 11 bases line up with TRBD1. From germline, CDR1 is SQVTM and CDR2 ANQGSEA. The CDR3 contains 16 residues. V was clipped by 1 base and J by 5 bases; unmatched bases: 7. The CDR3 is CSVEGIRDRGDNEQFF. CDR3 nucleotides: TGCAGCGTTGAAGGGATCCGGGACAGGGGGGACAATGAGCAGTTCTTC.

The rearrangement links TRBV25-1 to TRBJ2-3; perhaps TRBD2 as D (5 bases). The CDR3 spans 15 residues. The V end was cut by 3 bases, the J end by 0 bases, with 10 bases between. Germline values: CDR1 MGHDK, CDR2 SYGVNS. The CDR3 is CASSDHGRSTDTQYF. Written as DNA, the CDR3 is TGTGCCAGCAGTGATCATGGGAGAAGCACAGATACGCAGTATTTT.

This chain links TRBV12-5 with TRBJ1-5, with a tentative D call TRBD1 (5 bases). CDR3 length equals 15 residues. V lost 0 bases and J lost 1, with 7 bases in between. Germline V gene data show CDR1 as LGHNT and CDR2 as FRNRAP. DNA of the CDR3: TGTGCTAGTGGTTTGGTACGGGACAGCAATCAGCCCCAGCATTTT. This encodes CASGLVRDSNQPQHF.

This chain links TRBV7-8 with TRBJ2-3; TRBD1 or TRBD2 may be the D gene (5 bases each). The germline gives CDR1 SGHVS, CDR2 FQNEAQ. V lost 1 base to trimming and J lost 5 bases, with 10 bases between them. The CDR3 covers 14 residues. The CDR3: CASSLEWGKDTQYF. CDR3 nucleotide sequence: TGTGCCAGCAGCTTAGAATGGGGGAAAGATACGCAGTATTTT.

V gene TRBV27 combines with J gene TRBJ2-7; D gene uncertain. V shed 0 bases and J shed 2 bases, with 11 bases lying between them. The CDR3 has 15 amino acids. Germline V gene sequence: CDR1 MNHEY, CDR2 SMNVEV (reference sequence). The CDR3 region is CASSLSLGRTYEQYF. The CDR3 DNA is TGTGCCAGCAGTTTATCGTTGGGCAGAACCTACGAGCAGTACTTC.

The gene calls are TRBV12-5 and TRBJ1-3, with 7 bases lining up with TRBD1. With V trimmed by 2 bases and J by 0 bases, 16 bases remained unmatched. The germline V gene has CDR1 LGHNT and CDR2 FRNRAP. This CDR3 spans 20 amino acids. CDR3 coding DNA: TGTGCTAGTGGTTTGTTGGTTTCTACGTCGGACAGGAGCTCTGGAAACACCATATATTTT. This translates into CASGLLVSTSDRSSGNTIYF.

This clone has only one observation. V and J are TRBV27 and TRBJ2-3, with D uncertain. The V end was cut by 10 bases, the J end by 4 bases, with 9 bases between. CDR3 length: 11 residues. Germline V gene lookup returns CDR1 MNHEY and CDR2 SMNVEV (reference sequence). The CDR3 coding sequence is TGTGCCACCCACTACGCAGATACGCAGTATTTT. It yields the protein CATHYADTQYF.

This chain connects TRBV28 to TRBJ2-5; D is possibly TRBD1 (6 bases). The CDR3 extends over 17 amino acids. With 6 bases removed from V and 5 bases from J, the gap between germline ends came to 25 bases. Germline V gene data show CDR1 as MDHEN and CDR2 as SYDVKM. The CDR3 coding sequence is TGTGCCAGCAGAGACTCCTACGGGACACCGAGGAAGGAGACCCAGTACTTC. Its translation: CASRDSYGTPRKETQYF. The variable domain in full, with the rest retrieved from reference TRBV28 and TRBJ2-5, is DVKVTQSSRYLVKRTGEKVFLECVQDMDHENMFWYRQDPGLGLRLIYFSYDVKMKEKGDIPEGYSVSREKKERFSLILESASTNQTSMYLCASRDSYGTPRKETQYFGPGTRLLVL.

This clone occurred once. CDR3 in amino acids: CSVDSGRRNTGELFF. CDR3 nucleotide sequence: TGCAGCGTTGATAGCGGGAGGAGGAACACCGGGGAGCTGTTTTTT. The V and J genes are TRBV29-1 and TRBJ2-2, with 10 bases matching TRBD2. V shed 3 bases, J shed 1 base, and the junction held 2 bases outside the gene matches. The CDR3 sequence is 15 residues long. CDR1 and CDR2 (germline): SQVTM, ANQGSEA.